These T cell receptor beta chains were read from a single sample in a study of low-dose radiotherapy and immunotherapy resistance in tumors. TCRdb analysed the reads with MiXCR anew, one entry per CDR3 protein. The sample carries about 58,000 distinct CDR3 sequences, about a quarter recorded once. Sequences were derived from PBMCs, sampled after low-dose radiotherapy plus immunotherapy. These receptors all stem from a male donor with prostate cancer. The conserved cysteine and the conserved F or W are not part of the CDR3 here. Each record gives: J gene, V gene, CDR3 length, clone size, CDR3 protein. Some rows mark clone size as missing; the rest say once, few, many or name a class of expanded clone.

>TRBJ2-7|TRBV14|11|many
ASSQVRSGEQY
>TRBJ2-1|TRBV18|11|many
ASSPRVYNEQF
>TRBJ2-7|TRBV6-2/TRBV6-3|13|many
ASSAGTGNIYEQY
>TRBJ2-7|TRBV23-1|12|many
ASSRGNLSYEQY
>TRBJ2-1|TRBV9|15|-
ASSERGTRWTATEQF
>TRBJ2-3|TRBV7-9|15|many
ASSPMPTSGGAGKQY
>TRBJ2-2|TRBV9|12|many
ASSVQGGTGELF
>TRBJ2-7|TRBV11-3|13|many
ASSLTTGGSYEQY
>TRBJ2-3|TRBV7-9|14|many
ASSPPGGRTTDTQY
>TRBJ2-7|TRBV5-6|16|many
ASSLGGIPGGLGYEQY
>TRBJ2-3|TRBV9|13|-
ASSVVASGADTQY
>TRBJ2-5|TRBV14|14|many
ASSKRTGGRSVTQY
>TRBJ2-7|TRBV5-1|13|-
ASRLDRPASGEQY
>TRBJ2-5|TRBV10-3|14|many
ATSNLAGGIQETQY
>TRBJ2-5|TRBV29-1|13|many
SVEGSSGSAETQY
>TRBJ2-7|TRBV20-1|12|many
SASWMGVPYEQY
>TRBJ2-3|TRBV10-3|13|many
AISEGQGTGDTQY
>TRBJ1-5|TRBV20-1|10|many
SASMMNQPQH
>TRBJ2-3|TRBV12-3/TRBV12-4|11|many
ASGGGGVDTQY
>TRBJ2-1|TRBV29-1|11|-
SVDWQEAGEQF
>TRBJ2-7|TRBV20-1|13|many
SAGPSTISSYEQY
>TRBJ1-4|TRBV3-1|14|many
ASSQRQWATNEKLF
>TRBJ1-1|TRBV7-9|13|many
ASSLAQTLNTEAF
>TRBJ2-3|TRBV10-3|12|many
ATRRDPEADTQY
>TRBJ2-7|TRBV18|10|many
ASSPNSYEQY
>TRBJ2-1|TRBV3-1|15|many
ASSQAFPGNPHNEQF
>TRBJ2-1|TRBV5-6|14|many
ASSYSGLAGGGGQF
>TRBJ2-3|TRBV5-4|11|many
ASSLVGRDTQY
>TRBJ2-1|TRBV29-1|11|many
SAGTKGPNEQF
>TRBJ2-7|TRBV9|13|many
ASSVGTSGYDEQY
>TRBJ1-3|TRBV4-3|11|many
ASSQNIENTIY
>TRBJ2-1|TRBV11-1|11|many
ASSLEYNNEQF
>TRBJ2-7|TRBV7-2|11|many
ASSRTGGGEQY
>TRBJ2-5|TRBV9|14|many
ASSAYSGGARETQY
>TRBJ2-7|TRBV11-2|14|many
ASTIVVGQGAREQY
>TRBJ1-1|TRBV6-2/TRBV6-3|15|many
ASSYSFKAPMNTEAF
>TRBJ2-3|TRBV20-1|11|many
SAPGQGADTQY